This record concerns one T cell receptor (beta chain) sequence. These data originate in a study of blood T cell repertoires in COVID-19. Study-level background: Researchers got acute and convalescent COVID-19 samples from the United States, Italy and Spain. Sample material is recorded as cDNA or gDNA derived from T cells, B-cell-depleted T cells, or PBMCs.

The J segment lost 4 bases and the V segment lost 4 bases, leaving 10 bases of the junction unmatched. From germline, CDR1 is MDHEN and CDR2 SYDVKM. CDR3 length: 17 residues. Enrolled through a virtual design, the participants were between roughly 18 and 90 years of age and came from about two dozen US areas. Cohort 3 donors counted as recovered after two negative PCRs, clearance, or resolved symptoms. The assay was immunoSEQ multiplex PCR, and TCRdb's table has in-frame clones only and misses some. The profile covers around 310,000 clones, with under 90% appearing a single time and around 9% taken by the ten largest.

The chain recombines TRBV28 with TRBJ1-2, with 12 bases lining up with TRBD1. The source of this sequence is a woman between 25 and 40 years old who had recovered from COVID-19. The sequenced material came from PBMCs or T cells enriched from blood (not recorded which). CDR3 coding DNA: TGTGCCAGCAGTTCCTCCGGGACAGGGGGCTGGCGCTATGGCTACACCTTC. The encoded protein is CASSSSGTGGWRYGYTF.